This T cell receptor beta chain was recovered during a study of T cell changes during pregnancy in multiple sclerosis. The germline gives CDR1 SEHNR, CDR2 FQNEAQ (reference sequence). This CDR3 comprises 15 residues. J gave up 0 bases and V 6 bases, and 2 bases lay outside the gene matches. The data were produced by immunoSEQ multiplex PCR, yet TCRdb's version contains in-frame clones alone and is incomplete. This table holds some 40,000 clones, about 94% found once. Sequencing used CD4+ T cells from peripheral blood mononuclear cells, obtained in the second trimester of pregnancy. The rearrangement joins TRBV7-9 to TRBJ2-1; the match to TRBD2 covers 10 bases. This clonotype originated in a female donor with multiple sclerosis, enrolled in a pregnancy study. CDR3 region: CASSPSGSSYNEQFF. CDR3 DNA sequence: TGTGCCAGCAGTCCTAGCGGGAGCTCCTACAATGAGCAGTTCTTC.